Included here is one TCR beta chain sequence, with context. This specimen comes from a study of T cell changes during pregnancy in multiple sclerosis. V was cut by 0 bases and J by 8 bases, with 22 bases left in between. The CDR3 totals 17 residues. In germline, CDR1 is LGHNT, CDR2 FRNRAP. Profiling relied on immunoSEQ multiplex PCR, and the TCRdb table lists in-frame clones only, not all of them. The sample lists tens of thousands of clones; about nine tenths were seen once. This material consisted of CD8+ T cells from peripheral blood mononuclear cells, taken in the first trimester of pregnancy. The rearrangement links TRBV12-5 to TRBJ1-2; possible D gene TRBD1, 5 bases. The TCR originated in a female donor in good health, enrolled as a control in a pregnancy study. The CDR3 bases are TGTGCTAGTGGTTTGGTACTTAGGGGTCCCCTCCTGGTGGGCTACACCTTC. Translating gives CASGLVLRGPLLVGYTF.